Here is one T cell receptor beta chain with its context. The antigen is not known. This CDR3 comprises 16 residues. Trimming took 5 bases from V and 4 from J; bases not matched to a gene: 10. This record belongs to a study of CD8 T cells in ankylosing spondylitis. TCRdb called the 5' RACE reads again in MiXCR, with one record for every CDR3 protein. This repertoire shows about 340,000 distinct CDR3 sequences, approximately 15% found once; its top ten account for 0.95% to 1.4%. Study-wide results and limits: Ankylosing spondylitis blood appeared to carry a characteristic TCR beta motif of eight or nine highly homologous variants. In peripheral blood, disease-linked CD8+ clones occurred at relatively low frequencies.

Sequencing used blood, either unsorted or a sorted T cell fraction (not recorded which). This chain connects TRBV12-3 or TRBV12-4 to TRBJ1-1, with 10 bases that match TRBD1. The receptor was derived from a male donor with ankylosing spondylitis or in good health (not recorded which). CDR3 sequence: CASSPGQGGGSTEAFF. DNA of the CDR3: TGTGCCAGCAGTCCAGGACAGGGGGGCGGCAGCACTGAAGCTTTCTTT.